This T cell receptor beta chain is from a study of T-cell memory formation after mild COVID-19. Regarding the study as a whole: Among CD4+ contracting clones, most were CM and EM, and CD8+ ones EMRA. Within pre-infection memory, some responding clones were found, suggesting cross-reactive memory joined.

This clonotype has just a few counts. Its specificity is unknown. A read error may account for a junction end that differs from germline. A single record per CDR3 protein comes from TCRdb applying MiXCR to the 5' RACE reads. The sample holds some 100,000 distinct CDR3 sequences; roughly 10% are singletons and the top ten take approximately 40%. The sequence was obtained from a man younger than 35 who had mild COVID-19 (a few samples of this study predate the infection). Cell type and time point are not known. Input material: PBMCs or a T cell subset sorted from them (not recorded which).

The CDR3 region is CASSRRPPDGLNTGELFF. The DNA of the CDR3 is TGTGCTAGCAGCCGAAGACCTCCGGACGGTTTGAACACCGGGGAGCTGTTTTTT. This chain links TRBV7-7 with TRBJ2-2, with D uncertain. This CDR3 contains 18 residues. CDR1 is SSHAT and CDR2 is FNYEAQ in the germline V gene (reference sequence).